This T cell receptor (beta chain) is drawn from a study of shared clonotypes between healthy human individuals. TCRdb's table, derived via immunoSEQ multiplex PCR, lists solely in-frame clones and lacks some. The repertoire has about 680,000 clones, about 90% of them found once; the top ten carry about a quarter. Trimming cost V 5 bases and J 3 bases; bases outside gene matches: 5. The V gene's germline CDR1 is SEHNR and CDR2 FQNEAQ (reference sequence). The CDR3 has 15 residues. CD45RO-negative, CCR7-positively selected cells formed the naive CD8 fraction, excluding terminally differentiated effector memory CD45RA+ cells.

The sequenced sample was naive CD8+ T cells sorted from blood. The V gene is TRBV7-9, the J gene TRBJ2-1; TRBD1 agrees at 9 bases. This sequence originates from a man younger than 40 in good health. The CDR3 nucleotides are TGTGCCAGCAGCCCCAGACAGGGGGACTACAATGAGCAGTTCTTC. Its protein is CASSPRQGDYNEQFF.